This T cell receptor (beta chain) was sequenced for a study of human T cells and chemical hapten exposure. Noted time point: pre-sensitization, week 0. Treatment reported: therapeutic diphenylcyclopropenone sensitization with weekly scalp DPC. Extraction of total RNA was performed on unfractionated whole blood. Via MiXCR, TCRdb re-called the RACE reads, giving one row per CDR3 protein. In the table there are about 300,000 distinct CDR3 sequences, around 5.5% of which are singletons. Trimming removed 5 bases from V and 1 base from J, with 18 bases in between. CDR3 length: 17 residues. Germline V lookup: CDR1 SGHVS, CDR2 FQNEAQ.

The sample consisted of whole blood, taken in connection with sensitization to the hapten diphenylcyclopropenone (DPC). The sequence derives from a woman between 18 and 30 years old with alopecia areata. Some clones in this sample may be carry-over from other donors' samples. V usage is TRBV7-8 and J usage is TRBJ1-5; D may be TRBD1 (6 bases). Written as DNA, the CDR3 is TGTGCCAGCAGCCAGCTATCCGGGGGACAAAGCAATCAGCCCCAGCATTTT. Encoded protein: CASSQLSGGQSNQPQHF.